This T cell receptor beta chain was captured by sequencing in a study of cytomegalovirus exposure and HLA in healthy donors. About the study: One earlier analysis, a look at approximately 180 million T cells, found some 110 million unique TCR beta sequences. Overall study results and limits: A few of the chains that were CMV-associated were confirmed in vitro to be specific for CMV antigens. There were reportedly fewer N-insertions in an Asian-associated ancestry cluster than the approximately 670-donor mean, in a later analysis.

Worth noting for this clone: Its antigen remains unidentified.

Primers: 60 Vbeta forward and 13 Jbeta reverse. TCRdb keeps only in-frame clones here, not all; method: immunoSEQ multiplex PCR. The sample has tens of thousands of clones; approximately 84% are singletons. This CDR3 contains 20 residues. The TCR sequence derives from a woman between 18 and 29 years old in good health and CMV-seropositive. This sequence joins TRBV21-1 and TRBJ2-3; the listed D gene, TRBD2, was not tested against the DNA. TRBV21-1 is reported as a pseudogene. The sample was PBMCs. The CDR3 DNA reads TGTGCCAGCAGCAACCTGACTAGCGGGAGGGCCTCCTTGAGCACAGATACGCAGTATTTT. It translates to CASSNLTSGRASLSTDTQYF.